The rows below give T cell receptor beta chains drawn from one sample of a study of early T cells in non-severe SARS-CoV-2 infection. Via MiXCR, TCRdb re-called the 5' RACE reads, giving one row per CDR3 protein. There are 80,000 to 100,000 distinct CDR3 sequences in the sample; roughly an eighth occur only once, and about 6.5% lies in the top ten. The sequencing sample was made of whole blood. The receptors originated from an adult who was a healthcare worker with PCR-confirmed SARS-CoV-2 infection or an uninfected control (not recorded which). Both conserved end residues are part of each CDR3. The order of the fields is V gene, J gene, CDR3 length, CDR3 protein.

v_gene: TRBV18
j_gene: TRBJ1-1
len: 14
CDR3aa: CASSTDRGHTEAFF

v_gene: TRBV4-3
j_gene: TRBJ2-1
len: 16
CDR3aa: CASSRVTSGSSGEQFF

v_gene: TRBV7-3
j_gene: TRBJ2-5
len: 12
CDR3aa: CASSSPPGTQYF

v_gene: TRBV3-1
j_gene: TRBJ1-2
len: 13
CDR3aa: CATQSTANYGYTF

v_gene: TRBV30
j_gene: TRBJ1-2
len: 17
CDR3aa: CAWSVLVFRVGNYGYTF

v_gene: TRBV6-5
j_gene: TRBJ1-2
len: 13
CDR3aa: CASSTQVSYGYTF

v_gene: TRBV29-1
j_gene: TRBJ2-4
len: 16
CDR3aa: CSVDDGGRADKNIQYF

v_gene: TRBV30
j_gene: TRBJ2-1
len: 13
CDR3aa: CAWSVPPGPWQFF

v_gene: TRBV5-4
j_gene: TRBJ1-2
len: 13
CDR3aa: CASSLIPNYGYTF

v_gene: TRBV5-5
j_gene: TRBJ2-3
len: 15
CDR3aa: CASSFQREVADTQYF

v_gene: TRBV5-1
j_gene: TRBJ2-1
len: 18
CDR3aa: CASSLAGSGTSGHNEQFF

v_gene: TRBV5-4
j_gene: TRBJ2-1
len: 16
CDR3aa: CASSPPGQGYTNEQFF

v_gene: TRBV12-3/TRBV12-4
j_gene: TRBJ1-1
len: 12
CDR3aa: CASSYMNTEAFF

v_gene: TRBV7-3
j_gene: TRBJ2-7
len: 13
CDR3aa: CASSLIVGSEQYF

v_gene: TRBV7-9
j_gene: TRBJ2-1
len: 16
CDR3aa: CASSFPSGETYNEQFF

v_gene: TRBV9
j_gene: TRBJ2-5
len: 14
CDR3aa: CASSVGIVRETQYF

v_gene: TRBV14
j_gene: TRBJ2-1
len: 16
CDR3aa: CASSPTRLAAYNEQFF

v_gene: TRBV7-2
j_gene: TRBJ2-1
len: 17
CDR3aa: CASSSTSGTLSYNEQFF

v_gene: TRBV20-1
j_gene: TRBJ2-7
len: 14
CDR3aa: CSARKGQTSGSWIF

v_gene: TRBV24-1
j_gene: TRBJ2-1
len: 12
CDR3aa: CATSGYYNEQFF

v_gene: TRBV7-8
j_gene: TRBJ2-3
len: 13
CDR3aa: CASSFRDKDTQYF

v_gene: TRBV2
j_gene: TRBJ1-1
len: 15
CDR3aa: CASRVGQGGLTEAFF

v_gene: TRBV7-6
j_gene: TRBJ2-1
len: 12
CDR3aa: CASSSRTDEQFF

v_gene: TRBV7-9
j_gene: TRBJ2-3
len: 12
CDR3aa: CASSSSVDTQYF

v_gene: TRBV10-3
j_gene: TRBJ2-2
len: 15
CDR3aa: CAISRLPKNTGELFF

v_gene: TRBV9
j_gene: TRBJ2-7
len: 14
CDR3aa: CASSATGQGVEQYF

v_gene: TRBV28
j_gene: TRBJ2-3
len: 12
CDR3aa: CASSRIVDTQYF

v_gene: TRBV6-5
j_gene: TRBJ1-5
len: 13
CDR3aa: CASSRDPNQPQHF

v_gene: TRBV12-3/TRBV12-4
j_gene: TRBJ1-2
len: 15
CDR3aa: CASSMTGSEGYGYTF

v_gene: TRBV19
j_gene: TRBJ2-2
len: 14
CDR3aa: CASSMVREHGELFF

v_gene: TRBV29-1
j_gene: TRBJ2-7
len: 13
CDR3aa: CSVEGTGGDEQYF

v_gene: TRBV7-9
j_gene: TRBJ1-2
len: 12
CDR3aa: CASSYPTYGYTF

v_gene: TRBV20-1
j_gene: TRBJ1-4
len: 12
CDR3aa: CSAKVPAGKLFF

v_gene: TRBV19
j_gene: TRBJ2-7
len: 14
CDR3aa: CATAAGPGKFEQYF

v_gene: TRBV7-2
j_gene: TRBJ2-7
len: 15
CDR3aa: CASTSGAGGIYEQYF

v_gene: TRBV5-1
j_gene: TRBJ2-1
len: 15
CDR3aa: CASSLGAGVLNEQFF

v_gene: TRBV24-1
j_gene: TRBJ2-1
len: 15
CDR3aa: CATPQVANTDNEQFF

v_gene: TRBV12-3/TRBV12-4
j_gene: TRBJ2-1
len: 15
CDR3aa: CASSLTRLSYNEQFF

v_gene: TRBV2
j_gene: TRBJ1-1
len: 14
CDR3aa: CASTLTGDPTEAFF

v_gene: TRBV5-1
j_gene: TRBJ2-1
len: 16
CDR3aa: CASSPTLAGGRNEQFF

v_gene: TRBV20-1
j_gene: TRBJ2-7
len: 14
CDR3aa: CSASVPTSRYEQYF

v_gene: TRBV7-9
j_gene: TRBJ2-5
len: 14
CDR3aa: CASSLAGQRLTQYF

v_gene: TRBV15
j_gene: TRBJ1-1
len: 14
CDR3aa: CATSRGGGFTEAFF

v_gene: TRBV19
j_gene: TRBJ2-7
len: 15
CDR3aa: CASRPTGKESYEQYF

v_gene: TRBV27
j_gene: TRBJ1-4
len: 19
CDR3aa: CASSLSGTRHTETNEKLFF

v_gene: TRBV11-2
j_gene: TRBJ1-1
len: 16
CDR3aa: CASSLGSFGMNTEAFF

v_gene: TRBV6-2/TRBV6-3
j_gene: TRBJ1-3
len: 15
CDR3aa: CAITPSSASGNTIYF

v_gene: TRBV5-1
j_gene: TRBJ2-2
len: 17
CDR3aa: CASSLAPETGNTGELFF